This TCR beta chain was recorded in a study of blood T cell repertoires in COVID-19. Data came from immunoSEQ multiplex PCR; TCRdb stores just in-frame clones and leaves some out. The top ten clones hold under 0.7% of a sample with about 170,000 clones, approximately 86% of them seen once. Germline CDR1 and CDR2: SGHVS and FQNEAQ. The V end lost 3 bases, the J end lost 0 bases, and 18 bases lay between the germline ends. CDR3 length: 18 amino acids. What was sequenced was peripheral blood. The sequence was collected from a man between 60 and 75 years old with COVID-19, enrolled during active disease. The gene calls are TRBV7-8 and TRBJ1-5, with D maybe TRBD1 (5 bases). In nucleotides, the CDR3 is TGTGCCAGCAGCTTGCTCAACGCCGACAGTTATAGCAATCAGCCCCAGCATTTT. This translates into CASSLLNADSYSNQPQHF.